A single sample is the source of the 27 T cell receptor beta chains below, sequenced in a study of spatial heterogeneity in lung cancer. Regarding time point: blood at routine non-recurrence follow-up after resection. One entry per CDR3 protein results from TCRdb running MiXCR on the 5' RACE reads. Of 85,000 to 100,000 distinct CDR3 sequences in the sample, 15% to 20% are singletons; the top ten hold roughly 22%. Specimen: PBMCs, collected at follow-up. These receptors originate from a male donor with early-stage non-small cell lung cancer.

This clonotype was seen a few times. CDR3 loop: CASSLVGRGEQYF. The CDR3 DNA is TGCGCCAGCAGCTTGGTTGGAAGAGGCGAGCAGTACTTC. V is TRBV5-1 and J is TRBJ2-7; unclear D gene. From germline, CDR1 is SGHRS and CDR2 YFSETQ. This CDR3 comprises 13 residues. The V and J ends lost 0 bases and 6 bases respectively, with 10 bases between them.

The V and J genes are TRBV20-1 and TRBJ2-7; D possibly uses TRBD1 or TRBD2 (5 bases each). The CDR3 runs 13 residues. The germline V gene encodes CDR1 DFQATT and CDR2 SNEGSKA (reference sequence). Trimming removed 1 base at V and 3 bases at J, with 10 bases between. In DNA form, the CDR3 reads TGCAGTGCTAGAGTACCAGGGAGCTACGAGCAGTACGTC. Translating gives CSARVPGSYEQYV.

This clonotype was detected a few times. The V and J genes are TRBV29-1 and TRBJ1-4, with TRBD1 matching over 7 bases. J was trimmed by 3 bases and V by 6 bases; bases with no gene match: 7. The CDR3 sequence is 14 residues long. Germline V gene sequence: CDR1 SQVTM, CDR2 ANQGSEA. DNA of the CDR3: TGCAGCGTCGACCCGACAGGGTCTAATGAAAAACTGTTTTTT. Its translation: CSVDPTGSNEKLFF. The whole variable domain, remainder taken from reference TRBV29-1 and TRBJ1-4, is SAVISQKPSRDICQRGTSLTIQCQVDSQVTMMFWYRQQPGQSLTLIATANQGSEATYESGFVIDKFPISRPNLTFSTLTVSNMSPEDSSIYLCSVDPTGSNEKLFFGSGTQLSVL.

This clonotype was observed a handful of times. The rearrangement uses TRBV28 and TRBJ1-2; maybe TRBD1 (5 bases). The germline gives CDR1 MDHEN, CDR2 SYDVKM. There are 15 residues in the CDR3. Between the trimmed V and J ends, which lost 2 bases and 6 bases, there was a span of 16 bases. The CDR3 loop reads CASSLPHRPPHGYTF. The CDR3 DNA reads as TGTGCCAGCAGTTTACCACACAGGCCCCCCCATGGCTACACCTTC.

This clonotype was observed a handful of times. V gene TRBV27 combines with J gene TRBJ2-6, with D maybe TRBD1 (6 bases). Germline loops: CDR1 MNHEY, CDR2 SMNVEV (reference sequence). This CDR3 is 15 amino acids long. The ends were cut back, 6 bases at V and 4 bases at J, with 13 bases in the middle. The CDR3 nucleotides read TGTGCCAGCAGGCCCGACAGGCCAGGGGCCAACGTCCTGACTTTC. The encoded protein is CASRPDRPGANVLTF.

The chain links TRBV27 to TRBJ1-2; unclear D gene. This CDR3 comprises 12 residues. Germline values: CDR1 MNHEY, CDR2 SMNVEV (reference sequence). V lost 3 bases and J 13 bases, leaving 15 bases between the germline ends. CDR3 sequence reads: CASSFAAGPPTF. CDR3 sequence (DNA): TGTGCCAGCAGTTTTGCGGCAGGCCCTCCCACCTTC.

This clonotype was seen a few times. The CDR3 loop is CASSEGLAGGLNEQFF. In DNA form, the CDR3 reads TGCGCCAGCAGTGAGGGTCTAGCGGGGGGGCTCAATGAGCAGTTCTTC. The chain links TRBV10-2 to TRBJ2-1, with 12 bases lining up with TRBD2. V trimming: 2 bases; J trimming: 6 bases; junction bases outside the gene matches: 5. This CDR3 has 16 residues. Germline CDR1 and CDR2: WSHSY and SAAADI.

Many counts were recorded for this clonotype. CDR3 loop: CASSEGGRATDTQYF. CDR3 bases: TGTGCCAGCAGTGAGGGGGGCAGGGCAACAGATACGCAGTATTTT. The chain uses TRBV2 and TRBJ2-3; D assignment may be TRBD1 or TRBD2 (6 bases each). V lost 3 bases, J lost 3 bases, and 13 bases lay in between. CDR1 is SNHLY, CDR2 FYNNEI, per germline. There are 15 residues in the CDR3. Full variable domain (missing parts from reference TRBV2 and TRBJ2-3): EPEVTQTPSHQVTQMGQEVILRCVPISNHLYFYWYRQILGQKVEFLVSFYNNEISEKSEIFDDQFSVERPDGSNFTLKIRSTKLEDSAMYFCASSEGGRATDTQYFGPGTRLTVL.

This clonotype was recorded at least ten times. The chain couples TRBV7-2 to TRBJ2-5; 13 bases line up with TRBD2. Per the germline V gene, CDR1 is SGHTA and CDR2 is FQGNSA. The junction had 5 bases not matched to a gene; V was cut back by 5 bases and J by 2 bases. The CDR3 contains 16 residues. The CDR3 loop reads CASSMTSGGYQETQYF. DNA for the CDR3: TGTGCCAGCAGCATGACTAGCGGGGGGTATCAAGAGACCCAGTACTTC.

This clonotype was observed at least ten times. J is TRBJ1-5 and V is TRBV28, with no clear D. Trimming pared 8 bases from V and 3 bases from J, leaving 11 bases between. This CDR3 is built from 13 residues. From germline, CDR1 is MDHEN and CDR2 SYDVKM. The CDR3 region is CASYGEFNQPQHF. Here the CDR3 DNA reads TGTGCCAGCTATGGGGAGTTCAATCAGCCCCAGCATTTT.

There are many counts of this clonotype. The chain combines TRBV19 with TRBJ1-4, with D hard to call. Germline V gene lookup returns CDR1 LNHDA and CDR2 SQIVND (reference sequence). The CDR3 sequence is 11 residues long. Trimming took off 5 bases at V and 6 bases at J, with 4 bases between the two ends. The DNA for the CDR3 is TGTGCCAGTAGTCCGGATGAAAAACTGTTTTTT. As protein: CASSPDEKLFF.

V usage is TRBV2 and J usage is TRBJ2-7, with a possible D match to TRBD1 (6 bases). Trimming pared 7 bases from V and 4 bases from J, leaving 14 bases between. The CDR3 is made up of 13 amino acids. CDR1 SNHLY and CDR2 FYNNEI come from the germline V gene. CDR3 region: CASTAQGVYEQYF. CDR3 bases: TGTGCCAGCACCGCACAGGGAGTATACGAGCAGTACTTC.

The rearrangement joins TRBV12-3 or TRBV12-4 to TRBJ1-3; D remains unclear. V gave up 5 bases and J gave up 4 bases, with 6 bases separating them. The CDR3 has 12 residues. CDR3 residues: CASSPQGNTIYF. CDR3 bases: TGTGCCAGCAGTCCACAGGGAAACACCATATATTTT.

V gene TRBV5-6 combines with J gene TRBJ2-7; 7 nucleotides line up with TRBD1. The V gene's germline CDR1 is SGHDT and CDR2 YYEEEE. The V and J ends lost 3 bases and 2 bases, in that order; junction bases with no gene match: 11. This CDR3 contains 16 residues. CDR3 DNA: TGTGCCAGCAGCTCGTACATCGGGACAGATCCCTACGAGCAGTACGTC. Protein sequence: CASSSYIGTDPYEQYV.

The V and J genes are TRBV2 and TRBJ1-4; tentative D call: TRBD1 (5 bases). Germline V gives CDR1 SNHLY, CDR2 FYNNEI. Trimming shortened V by 1 base and J by 7 bases, and 13 bases separated the two germline ends. The CDR3 totals 15 residues. The CDR3 sequence is CASSEGGGVFEKLFF. The CDR3 bases are TGTGCCAGCAGTGAAGGTGGGGGAGTGTTTGAAAAACTGTTTTTT.

This clonotype has just a few counts. The chain has TRBV21-1 and TRBJ2-7; the table assigns TRBD1, which was not confirmed against the DNA. TRBV21-1 is a recognized pseudogene. The CDR3 extends over 11 amino acids. In DNA, the CDR3 is TGTGGGACAGGGAACCCCTACGAGCAGTACGTC. Translated: CGTGNPYEQYV.

This clonotype was recorded a few times. The chain uses TRBV20-1 and TRBJ2-1; 7 bases map to TRBD2. The CDR3 is 16 residues long. Germline values: CDR1 DFQATT, CDR2 SNEGSKA (reference sequence). After removal of 3 bases from V and 4 bases from J, the junction contained 12 bases not matched to a gene. CDR3 amino acids: CSARGGLRERYNEQFF. DNA for the CDR3: TGCAGTGCTAGGGGCGGTTTGCGGGAGAGGTACAATGAGCAGTTCTTC.

The chain combines TRBV6-2 or TRBV6-3 with TRBJ1-6; 12 bases align to TRBD1. The CDR3 sequence is 17 residues long. J was trimmed by 7 bases and V by 5 bases; bases with no gene match: 9. The germline gives CDR1 MNHEY, CDR2 SVGEGT. CDR3 region: CASSRTGTGGMNSPLHF. Here the CDR3 DNA reads TGTGCCAGCAGTCGAACCGGGACAGGGGGCATGAATTCACCCCTCCACTTT.

At least ten counts were recorded for this clonotype. The CDR3 spells CASSPDYYEQYF. For the CDR3, the DNA is TGCGCCAGCAGCCCGGACTACTACGAGCAGTACTTC. V usage is TRBV5-1 and J usage is TRBJ2-7; perhaps TRBD2 as D (6 bases). Germline assignment: CDR1 SGHRS and CDR2 YFSETQ. The V end was cut by 4 bases, the J end by 3 bases, with 8 bases between. This CDR3 is built from 12 residues. Full variable domain (rest looked up from reference TRBV5-1 and TRBJ2-7): KAGVTQTPRYLIKTRGQQVTLSCSPISGHRSVSWYQQTPGQGLQFLFEYFSETQRNKGNFPGRFSGRQFSNSRSEMNVSTLELGDSALYLCASSPDYYEQYFGPGTRLTVT.

This clonotype was seen many times. V gene TRBV12-3 or TRBV12-4 combines with J gene TRBJ2-3, with 8 positions matching TRBD1. There are 16 residues in the CDR3. V lost 6 bases to trimming and J lost 0 bases; unmatched junction nucleotides: 8. CDR3 DNA: TGTGCCAGCAGATTCACAGGGGGGATTAGCACAGATACGCAGTATTTT. This sequence encodes CASRFTGGISTDTQYF.

There are a few counts of this clonotype. This chain connects TRBV10-3 to TRBJ1-5, with D hard to call. Trimming removed 6 bases from V and 2 bases from J, with 14 bases in between. From germline, CDR1 is ENHRY and CDR2 SYGVKD. CDR3 length: 15 residues. For the CDR3, the DNA is TGTGCCATCAGCGAACAGCCCGCAGGCAATCAGCCCCAGCATTTT. Its protein is CAISEQPAGNQPQHF.

This clonotype was found a few times. The chain has TRBV3-1 and TRBJ1-1, with 7 positions matching TRBD1. CDR1 is LGHDT and CDR2 is YNNKEL in the germline V gene (reference sequence). Trimming cost V 7 bases and J 0 bases; bases outside gene matches: 5. The CDR3 has 14 residues. CDR3 nucleotides: TGTGCCAGCACCCTGGGACAGTTGAACACTGAAGCTTTCTTT. Translation gives CASTLGQLNTEAFF.

This chain uses TRBV20-1 with TRBJ2-3, with 7 positions matching TRBD1. V lost 5 bases to trimming and J lost 3 bases; unmatched junction nucleotides: 8. Per germline, CDR1 DFQATT and CDR2 SNEGSKA (reference sequence). The CDR3 consists of 14 residues. This CDR3 reads CSARLDRATDTQYF. The CDR3 nucleotides are TGCAGTGCTCGCTTAGACAGGGCTACAGATACGCAGTATTTT.

This clonotype was detected only a few times. This rearrangement joins TRBV7-2 to TRBJ1-1, with 8 bases that match TRBD1. The germline CDR1 and CDR2 sequences are SGHTA and FQGNSA. This CDR3 is 15 amino acids long. The J segment lost 1 base and the V segment lost 5 bases, leaving 6 bases of the junction unmatched. CDR3 region: CASSPSGGRNTEAFF. CDR3 bases: TGTGCCAGCAGCCCGTCAGGGGGCCGGAACACTGAAGCTTTCTTT.

The chain couples TRBV20-1 to TRBJ2-7; TRBD1 aligns across 7 bases. The germline CDR1 and CDR2 sequences are DFQATT and SNEGSKA (reference sequence). V lost 3 bases, J lost 3 bases, and 5 bases stayed unmatched. This CDR3 contains 13 residues. The CDR3, as DNA: TGCAGTGCTAGTCCGGGACAGAACTACGAGCAGTACTTC. This encodes CSASPGQNYEQYF.

This clonotype turned up a few times. V and J are TRBV20-1 and TRBJ1-6; 9 nucleotides agree with TRBD1. With V trimmed by 5 bases and J by 9 bases, 8 bases remained unmatched. The CDR3 contains 14 residues. The germline CDR1 and CDR2 sequences are DFQATT and SNEGSKA (reference sequence). CDR3 coding DNA: TGCAGTGCTCCAGACAGGGGGAACGGTTCACCCCTCCACTTT. This encodes CSAPDRGNGSPLHF.

Only a few counts were recorded for this clonotype. The genes are TRBV6-5 and TRBJ1-2; D is perhaps TRBD1 (5 bases). Germline V gene lookup returns CDR1 MNHEY and CDR2 SVGAGI. Trimming removed 0 bases from V and 6 bases from J, with 17 bases in between. This CDR3 region has 16 residues. The CDR3 nucleotides read TGTGCCAGCAGTTACTCGGAATTGGGGGATCTGGATGGCTACACCTTC. Translating gives CASSYSELGDLDGYTF.